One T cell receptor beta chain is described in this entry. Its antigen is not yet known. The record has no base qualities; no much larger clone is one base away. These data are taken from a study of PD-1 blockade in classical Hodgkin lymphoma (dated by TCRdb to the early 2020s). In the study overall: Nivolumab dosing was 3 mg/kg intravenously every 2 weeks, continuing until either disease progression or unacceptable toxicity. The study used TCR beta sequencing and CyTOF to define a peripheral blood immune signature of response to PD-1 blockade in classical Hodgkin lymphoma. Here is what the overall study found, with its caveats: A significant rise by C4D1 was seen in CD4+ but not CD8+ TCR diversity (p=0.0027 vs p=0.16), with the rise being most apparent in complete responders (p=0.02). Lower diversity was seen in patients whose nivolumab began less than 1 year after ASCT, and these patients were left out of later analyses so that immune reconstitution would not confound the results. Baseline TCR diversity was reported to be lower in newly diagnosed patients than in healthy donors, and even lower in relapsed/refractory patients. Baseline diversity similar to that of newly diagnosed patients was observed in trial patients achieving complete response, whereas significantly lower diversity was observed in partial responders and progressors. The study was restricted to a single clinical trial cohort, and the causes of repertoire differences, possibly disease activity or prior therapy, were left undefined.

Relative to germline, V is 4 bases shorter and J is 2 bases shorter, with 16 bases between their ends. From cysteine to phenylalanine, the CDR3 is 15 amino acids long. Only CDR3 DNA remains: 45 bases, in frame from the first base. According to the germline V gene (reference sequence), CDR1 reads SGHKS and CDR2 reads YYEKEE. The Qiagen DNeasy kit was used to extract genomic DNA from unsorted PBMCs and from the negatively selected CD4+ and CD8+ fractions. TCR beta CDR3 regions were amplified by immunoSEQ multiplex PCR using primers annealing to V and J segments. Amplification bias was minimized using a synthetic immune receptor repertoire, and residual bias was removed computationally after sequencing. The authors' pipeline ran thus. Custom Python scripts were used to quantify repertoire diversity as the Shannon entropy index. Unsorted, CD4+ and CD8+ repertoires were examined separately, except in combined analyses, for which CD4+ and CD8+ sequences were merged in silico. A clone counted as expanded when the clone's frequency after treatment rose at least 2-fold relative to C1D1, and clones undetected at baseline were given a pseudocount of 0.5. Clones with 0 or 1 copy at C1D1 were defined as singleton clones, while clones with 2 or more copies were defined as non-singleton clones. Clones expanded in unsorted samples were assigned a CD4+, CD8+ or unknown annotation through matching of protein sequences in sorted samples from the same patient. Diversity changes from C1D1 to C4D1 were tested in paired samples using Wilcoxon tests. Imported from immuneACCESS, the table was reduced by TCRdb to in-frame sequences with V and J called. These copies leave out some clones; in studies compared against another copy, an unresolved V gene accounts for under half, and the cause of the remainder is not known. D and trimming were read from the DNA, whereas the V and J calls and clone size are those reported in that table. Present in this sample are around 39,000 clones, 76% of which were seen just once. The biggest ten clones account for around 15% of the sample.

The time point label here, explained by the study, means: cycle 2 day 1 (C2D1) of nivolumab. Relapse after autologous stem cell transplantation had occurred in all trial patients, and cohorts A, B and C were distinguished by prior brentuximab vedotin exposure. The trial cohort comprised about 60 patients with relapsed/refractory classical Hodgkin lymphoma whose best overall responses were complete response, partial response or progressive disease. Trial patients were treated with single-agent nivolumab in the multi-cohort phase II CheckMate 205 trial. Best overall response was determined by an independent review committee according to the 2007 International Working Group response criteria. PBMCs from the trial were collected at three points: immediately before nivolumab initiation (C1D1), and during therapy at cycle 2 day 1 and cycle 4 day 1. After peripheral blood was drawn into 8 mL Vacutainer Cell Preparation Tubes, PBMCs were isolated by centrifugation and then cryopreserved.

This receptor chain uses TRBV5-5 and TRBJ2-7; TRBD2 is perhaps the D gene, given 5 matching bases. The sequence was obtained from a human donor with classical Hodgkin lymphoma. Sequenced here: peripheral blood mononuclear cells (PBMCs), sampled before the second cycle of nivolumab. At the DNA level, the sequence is TGTGCCAGCAGCCCCTGGGCGGGCCCTACCTACGAGCAGTACTTC. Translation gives CASSPWAGPTYEQYF.